One and the same sample provided the 27 T cell receptor beta chains below, sequenced in a study of blood T cells in healthy people across ages. The authors ran a second PCR of roughly 6 to 12 cycles using a sample-barcoded 5' primer and a J-beta primer mix. TCRdb ran MiXCR on the 5' RACE reads and lists one entry per CDR3 protein. The sample consists of some 1.8 million distinct CDR3 sequences, about two fifths of them appearing once. The sequencing sample was made of blood. The source of these receptors is a human donor in good health.

The rearrangement links TRBV20-1 to TRBJ2-1; no firm D call. V lost 2 bases to trimming and J lost 5 bases, with 10 bases between them. The CDR3 runs to 13 residues. Germline V gives CDR1 DFQATT, CDR2 SNEGSKA (reference sequence). For the CDR3, the DNA is TGCAGTGCTAGATCCTCAGTAGACAATGAGCAGTTCTTC. Translation gives CSARSSVDNEQFF.

This clonotype has more than one count but fewer than ten. The CDR3 here is CSVVLVKGDETQYF. The CDR3 bases are TGCAGCGTTGTACTTGTGAAGGGGGACGAGACCCAGTACTTC. The chain is built from TRBV29-1 and TRBJ2-5; tentative D call: TRBD1 (6 bases). CDR1 and CDR2 from the germline V gene are SQVTM and ANQGSEA. The V end was cut by 4 bases, the J end by 5 bases, with 17 bases between. The CDR3 has 14 residues.

This clonotype appeared a few times. V and J are TRBV6-6 and TRBJ1-2; TRBD1 agrees at 9 bases. Germline assignment: CDR1 MNHNY and CDR2 SVGAGI (reference sequence). Trimming removed 5 bases from V and 3 bases from J; junction bases left unmatched: 7. This CDR3 is 15 amino acids long. CDR3 region: CASSRIQGAYYGYTF. As DNA, the CDR3 is TGTGCCAGCAGTAGGATACAGGGGGCATACTATGGCTACACCTTC.

This clonotype was seen only a few times. The chain has TRBV28 and TRBJ2-1, with a tentative D call TRBD1 (6 bases). The tail of the sequence fits TRBJ2-7 better, so the J call may be wrong. Germline V gene lookup returns CDR1 MDHEN and CDR2 SYDVKM. The CDR3 totals 15 residues. The CDR3 DNA reads as TGTGCCAGCAGCCCGCGACAGGAAAGTCCCTACGAGCAGTACTTC. Translation: CASSPRQESPYEQYF.

The chain couples TRBV7-3 to TRBJ2-7; D possibly corresponds to TRBD2 (6 bases). Germline loops: CDR1 SGHTA, CDR2 FQGTGA. Trimming took off 4 bases at V and 6 bases at J, with 13 bases between the two ends. The CDR3 totals 13 residues. CDR3 residues: CASSSSMGGEQYF. CDR3 bases: TGTGCCAGCAGCTCCAGTATGGGGGGCGAGCAGTACTTC. Full variable domain (rest looked up from reference TRBV7-3 and TRBJ2-7): GAGVSQTPSNKVTEKGKYVELRCDPISGHTALYWYRQSLGQGPEFLIYFQGTGAADDSGLPNDRFFAVRPEGSVSTLKIQRTERGDSAVYLCASSSSMGGEQYFGPGTRLTVT.

In regard to this clonotype: Germline is not matched at one junction end, which may reflect a read error. The chain is built from TRBV12-3 or TRBV12-4 and TRBJ1-2; 7 bases fit TRBD1. The CDR3 extends over 16 amino acids. The CDR3 DNA follows: TGTGCCAGCAGCCCGACAGGGTCCCACCCCGTACATGGCTGCACCTTC. It specifies CASSPTGSHPVHGCTF.

This clonotype was counted only a few times. The chain couples TRBV11-2 to TRBJ1-2; the D gene is possibly TRBD1 (5 bases). The CDR3 sequence is 17 residues long. Trimming pared 4 bases from V and 5 bases from J, leaving 23 bases between. Germline-derived CDR1 and CDR2 are SGHAT and FQNNGV. For the CDR3, the DNA is TGTGCCAGCAGCTCGTCCTCAGGGATTGGGACCCTTTATGGCTACACCTTC. It yields the protein CASSSSSGIGTLYGYTF.

This clonotype appeared a few times. At one end, the junction sequence differs from germline, possibly due to a read error. The V and J genes are TRBV9 and TRBJ1-1; possibly TRBD1 for D (5 bases). The CDR3 is made up of 16 amino acids. From germline, CDR1 is SGDLS and CDR2 YYNGEE. The CDR3, as DNA: TGTGTCAGCAGCGTAGGGGCAGGGATGAGCTACACTGAAGCTTTCTTT. This codes for CVSSVGAGMSYTEAFF.

Note on this clonotype: The junction shows a germline mismatch at one end, possibly a read error. The chain carries TRBV15 and TRBJ2-2, with a tentative D call TRBD1 (5 bases). The CDR3 has 16 residues. Germline CDR1 is LNHNV and CDR2 is YYDKDF (reference sequence). In DNA, the CDR3 is TGTGCCACCAACAGAGTGGGGCAGCCGAACACCGGGGAGCTGTTTTTT. This translates into CATNRVGQPNTGELFF.

V gene TRBV9 combines with J gene TRBJ1-2; a weak D match, TRBD1 (5 bases). This CDR3 spans 15 amino acids. Trimming removed 0 bases at V and 3 bases at J, with 12 bases between. Per the germline V gene, CDR1 is SGDLS and CDR2 is YYNGEE. For the CDR3, the DNA is TGTGCCAGCAGCGTAGTCCAGGAGGGGTACTATGGCTACACCTTC. It codes for CASSVVQEGYYGYTF.

CDR3 bases: TGCGCCAGCAGCCCCCTTCACGGGGACGCAGATACGCAGTATTTT. Translating it yields CASSPLHGDADTQYF. The chain couples TRBV4-3 to TRBJ2-3; either TRBD1 or TRBD2 may fit D (5 bases each). The ends were cut back, 4 bases at V and 4 bases at J, with 15 bases in the middle. In germline, CDR1 is LGHNA, CDR2 YSLEER. The CDR3 extends over 15 amino acids.

The chain combines TRBV20-1 with TRBJ2-3, with D possibly called TRBD1 or TRBD2 (6 bases each). Germline lookup yields CDR1 DFQATT and CDR2 SNEGSKA (reference sequence). V was clipped by 5 bases and J by 6 bases, with 15 bases between them. This CDR3 contains 13 residues. Here the CDR3 DNA reads TGCAGTGCTTTGACGGGGGCCGGGGATACGCAGTATTTT. Amino acids: CSALTGAGDTQYF.

This sequence joins TRBV12-3 or TRBV12-4 and TRBJ2-3; no firm D call. Trimming removed 6 bases at V and 0 bases at J, with 13 bases between. This CDR3 comprises 15 residues. CDR3 loop: CASRANRVSTDTQYF. The CDR3 nucleotides read TGTGCCAGCAGGGCGAACAGAGTGAGCACAGATACGCAGTATTTT.

The V call is TRBV7-2, the J call TRBJ2-1, with TRBD2 as a possible D gene (7 bases). This CDR3 region has 15 residues. Germline V gives CDR1 SGHTA, CDR2 FQGNSA. Trimming left V 1 base short and J 9 bases short, with 16 bases between. CDR3 sequence reads: CASSLGGGAGTEQFF. Written as DNA, the CDR3 is TGTGCCAGCAGCTTAGGGGGGGGGGCAGGTACTGAGCAGTTCTTC. The whole variable domain, filled in from reference TRBV7-2 and TRBJ2-1, reads GAGVSQSPSNKVTEKGKDVELRCDPISGHTALYWYRQSLGQGLEFLIYFQGNSAPDKSGLPSDRFSAERTGGSVSTLTIQRTQQEDSAVYLCASSLGGGAGTEQFFGPGTRLTVL.

This sequence joins TRBV6-2 or TRBV6-3 and TRBJ1-2; tentative D call: TRBD1 (5 bases). CDR1 is MNHEY, CDR2 SVGEGT, per germline. This CDR3 has 13 residues. Trimming shortened V by 5 bases and J by 7 bases, and 14 bases separated the two germline ends. CDR3 DNA sequence: TGTGCCAGCAGTCCACTCAGGGAATCTGGCTACACCTTC. Translating gives CASSPLRESGYTF.

This clonotype was recorded a few times. V is TRBV29-1 and J is TRBJ1-3; 7 nucleotides agree with TRBD1. Germline V gene lookup returns CDR1 SQVTM and CDR2 ANQGSEA. Trimming at V came to 6 bases and at J to 1 base, leaving 6 bases not matched to a gene. The length of the CDR3 is 14 residues. The CDR3 sequence is CSVTTGASGNTIYF. The CDR3 DNA sequence: TGCAGCGTCACCACAGGGGCTTCTGGAAACACCATATATTTT.

The V gene is TRBV29-1, the J gene TRBJ2-5; D ambiguous. The CDR3 length is 8 residues. Germline V gene data show CDR1 as SQVTM and CDR2 as ANQGSEA. The V end lost 7 bases, the J end lost 7 bases, and 4 bases lay between the germline ends. This CDR3 reads CSGGTQYF. CDR3 coding DNA: TGCAGCGGGGGGACCCAGTACTTC.

V is TRBV7-2 and J is TRBJ2-4; a possible D gene is TRBD2 (6 bases). The J call may be faulty, since TRBJ2-7 better matches the DNA end. This CDR3 region has 15 residues. Germline assignment: CDR1 SGHTA and CDR2 FQGNSA. CDR3 nucleotide sequence: TGTGCCAGCAGCCCATCGGGGGTCGGTTACTACGAGCAGTACTTC. Protein sequence: CASSPSGVGYYEQYF.

The gene calls are TRBV5-5 and TRBJ1-5, with TRBD1 matching 7 bases. Germline assignment: CDR1 SGHKS and CDR2 YYEKEE (reference sequence). Trimming removed 4 bases from V and 9 bases from J; junction bases left unmatched: 16. CDR3 length: 16 amino acids. This CDR3 reads CASSLGPQGTHRPQHF. DNA for the CDR3: TGTGCCAGCAGCCTAGGACCACAGGGGACTCATCGGCCCCAGCATTTT.

V gene TRBV7-9 combines with J gene TRBJ2-5; no clear D gene. The CDR3 consists of 14 residues. Germline V gene sequence: CDR1 SEHNR, CDR2 FQNEAQ (reference sequence). The V end lost 2 bases, the J end lost 11 bases, and 18 bases lay between the germline ends. The CDR3 region is CASSLLGSPGEQYF. The CDR3 nucleotides are TGTGCCAGCAGCTTACTGGGTTCCCCCGGTGAGCAGTACTTC.

This CDR3 is CASSLLGISTDTQYF. CDR3 coding DNA: TGTGCCAGCAGCTTACTGGGGATTAGCACAGATACGCAGTATTTT. The rearrangement joins TRBV7-2 to TRBJ2-3; D not resolved. Trimming took 2 bases from V and 0 from J, leaving 9 bases between them. Germline assignment: CDR1 SGHTA and CDR2 FQGNSA. CDR3 length equals 15 residues.

The rearrangement joins TRBV3-1 to TRBJ2-3; TRBD1 or TRBD2 may be the D gene (6 bases each). From germline, CDR1 is LGHDT and CDR2 YNNKEL (reference sequence). V was cut by 0 bases and J by 3 bases, with 19 bases left in between. The CDR3 is 18 amino acids. CDR3 loop: CASSQDLAGGVQTDTQYF. Here the CDR3 DNA reads TGTGCCAGCAGCCAAGACCTGGCCGGGGGCGTTCAGACAGATACGCAGTATTTT.

The V gene is TRBV7-2, the J gene TRBJ2-5, with no clear D. The length of the CDR3 is 14 residues. Germline V CDR1 and CDR2: SGHTA, FQGNSA. V lost 7 bases and J lost 2, with 14 bases in between. CDR3 bases: TGTGCCAGCAACATTACCGGGTCGCAAGAGACCCAGTACTTC. Its translation: CASNITGSQETQYF.

The chain is built from TRBV9 and TRBJ2-1; D gene ambiguous. The ends were cut back, 6 bases at V and 10 bases at J, with 14 bases in the middle. CDR1 SGDLS and CDR2 YYNGEE come from the germline V gene. CDR3 size: 12 residues. CDR3 protein: CASTSNGREQFF. The CDR3 DNA reads as TGTGCCAGCACCTCCAACGGGCGAGAGCAGTTCTTC.

Only a few counts were recorded for this clonotype. The chain joins TRBV7-6 to TRBJ2-5, with 10 bases matching TRBD2. Germline V lookup: CDR1 SGHVS, CDR2 FNYEAQ. The V gene end was trimmed by 1 base and the J gene end by 1 base; junction bases not matched to a gene: 3. This CDR3 is built from 16 residues. The CDR3 region is CASSLELAGSQETQYF. The CDR3 region has the DNA TGTGCCAGCAGCTTAGAACTAGCGGGGAGCCAAGAGACCCAGTACTTC.

This clonotype appeared once. Mismatch with germline at one junction end may stem from a read error. V and J are TRBV12-3 or TRBV12-4 and TRBJ2-5; D not certain. This CDR3 region has 11 residues. The CDR3 coding sequence is TGTGCCGGCAGCACACATGTGGAGCAGTACTTC. It codes for CAGSTHVEQYF.

This clonotype has more than one count but fewer than ten. This chain links TRBV12-3 or TRBV12-4 with TRBJ2-1; no firm D call. The CDR3 has 14 residues. The V end lost 5 bases, the J end lost 6 bases, and 14 bases lay between the germline ends. As DNA, the CDR3 is TGTGCCAGCAGTCAAATCTCAGTAGGCAATGAGCAGTTCTTC. This encodes CASSQISVGNEQFF.